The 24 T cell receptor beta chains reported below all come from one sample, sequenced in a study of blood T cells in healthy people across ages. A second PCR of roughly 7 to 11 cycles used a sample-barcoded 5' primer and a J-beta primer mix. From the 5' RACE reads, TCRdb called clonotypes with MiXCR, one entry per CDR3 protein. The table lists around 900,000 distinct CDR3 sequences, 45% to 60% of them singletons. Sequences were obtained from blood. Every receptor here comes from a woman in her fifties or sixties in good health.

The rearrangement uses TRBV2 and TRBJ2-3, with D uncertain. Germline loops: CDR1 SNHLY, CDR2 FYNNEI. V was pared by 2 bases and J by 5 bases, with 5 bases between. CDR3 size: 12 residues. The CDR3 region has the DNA TGTGCCAGCAGTGAAAGGGAAGATACGCAGTATTTT. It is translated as CASSEREDTQYF. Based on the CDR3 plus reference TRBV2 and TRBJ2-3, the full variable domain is EPEVTQTPSHQVTQMGQEVILRCVPISNHLYFYWYRQILGQKVEFLVSFYNNEISEKSEIFDDQFSVERPDGSNFTLKIRSTKLEDSAMYFCASSEREDTQYFGPGTRLTVL.

The CDR3 loop is CASSFEDYNEQFF. The CDR3 nucleotides are TGCGCCAGCAGCTTTGAGGACTACAATGAGCAGTTCTTC. The chain links TRBV5-1 to TRBJ2-1, with unresolved D. V was trimmed by 2 bases and J by 3 bases, leaving 6 bases between them. The CDR3 is 13 residues long. Looked up from germline, CDR1 is SGHRS and CDR2 is YFSETQ.

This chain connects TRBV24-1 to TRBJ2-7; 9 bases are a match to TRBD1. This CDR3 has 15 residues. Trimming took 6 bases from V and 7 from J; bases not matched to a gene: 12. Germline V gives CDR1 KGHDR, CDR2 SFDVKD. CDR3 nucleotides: TGTGCCACCAGTTTGACCGGGACAGGGCATGATGAGCAGTACTTC. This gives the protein CATSLTGTGHDEQYF.

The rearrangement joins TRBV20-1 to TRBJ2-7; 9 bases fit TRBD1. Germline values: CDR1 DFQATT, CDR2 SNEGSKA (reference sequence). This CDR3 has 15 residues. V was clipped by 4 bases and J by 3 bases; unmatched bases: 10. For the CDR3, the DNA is TGCAGTGCTACGAGGGACAGGGCCTTATTCTACGAGCAGTACTTC. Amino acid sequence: CSATRDRALFYEQYF.

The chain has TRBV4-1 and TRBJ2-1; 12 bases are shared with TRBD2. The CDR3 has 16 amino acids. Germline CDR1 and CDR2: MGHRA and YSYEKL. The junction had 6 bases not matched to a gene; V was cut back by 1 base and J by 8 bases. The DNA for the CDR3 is TGCGCCAGCAGCCAAGGCGCGACTAGCGGGAGCGATGAGCAGTTCTTC. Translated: CASSQGATSGSDEQFF.

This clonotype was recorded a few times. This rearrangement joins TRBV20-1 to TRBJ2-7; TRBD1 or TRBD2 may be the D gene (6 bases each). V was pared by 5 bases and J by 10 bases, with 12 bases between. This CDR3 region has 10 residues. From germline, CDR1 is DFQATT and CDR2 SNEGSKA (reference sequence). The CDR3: CSALRDNQYF. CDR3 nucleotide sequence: TGCAGTGCTTTGCGGGACAACCAGTACTTC.

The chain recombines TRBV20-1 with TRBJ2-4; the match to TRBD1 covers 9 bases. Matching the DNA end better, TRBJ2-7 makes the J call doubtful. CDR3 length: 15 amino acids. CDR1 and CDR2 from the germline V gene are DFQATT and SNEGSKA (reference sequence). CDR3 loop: CNKTQVGQGPYEQYF. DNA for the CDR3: TGCAACAAAACCCAGGTTGGACAGGGGCCTTACGAGCAGTACTTC.

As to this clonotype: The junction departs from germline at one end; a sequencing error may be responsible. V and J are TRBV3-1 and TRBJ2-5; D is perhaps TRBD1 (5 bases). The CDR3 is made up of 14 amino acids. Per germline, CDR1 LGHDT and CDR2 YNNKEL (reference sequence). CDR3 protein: CASGQEDRGETQYF. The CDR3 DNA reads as TGTGCCAGCGGCCAAGAAGACAGAGGAGAGACCCAGTACTTC.

As DNA, the CDR3 is TGTGCCATCAGTTCTCGCCTCGAAGAGCAGTACTTC. Translated: CAISSRLEEQYF. This sequence joins TRBV10-3 and TRBJ2-5; the D is unclear. The CDR3 sequence is 12 residues long. Germline CDR1 is ENHRY and CDR2 is SYGVKD. V lost 5 bases and J 11 bases, leaving 15 bases between the germline ends.

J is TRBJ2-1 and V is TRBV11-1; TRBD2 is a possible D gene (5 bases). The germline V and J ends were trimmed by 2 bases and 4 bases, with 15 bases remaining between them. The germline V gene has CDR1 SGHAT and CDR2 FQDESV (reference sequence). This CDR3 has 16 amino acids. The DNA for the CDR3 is TGTGCCAGCAGCTTAATCCGTGGGAGAAAGTACAATGAGCAGTTCTTC. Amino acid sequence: CASSLIRGRKYNEQFF.

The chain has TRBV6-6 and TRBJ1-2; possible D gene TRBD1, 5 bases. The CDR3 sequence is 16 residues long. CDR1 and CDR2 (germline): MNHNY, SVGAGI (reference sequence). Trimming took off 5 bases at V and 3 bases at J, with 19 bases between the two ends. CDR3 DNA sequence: TGTGCCAGCAGTAGAAGGGCCGGGACTTCAGACTATGGCTACACCTTC. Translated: CASSRRAGTSDYGYTF.

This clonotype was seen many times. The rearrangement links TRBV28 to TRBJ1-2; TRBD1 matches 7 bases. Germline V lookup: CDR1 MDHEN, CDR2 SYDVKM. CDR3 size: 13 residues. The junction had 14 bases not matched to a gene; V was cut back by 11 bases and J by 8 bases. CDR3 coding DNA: TGTGCCGGCCAAGACAGGGTTGTGCCGGGCTACACCTTC. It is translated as CAGQDRVVPGYTF.

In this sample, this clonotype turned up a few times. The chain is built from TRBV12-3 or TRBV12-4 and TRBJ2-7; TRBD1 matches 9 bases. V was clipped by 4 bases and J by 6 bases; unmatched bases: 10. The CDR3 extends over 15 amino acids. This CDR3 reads CASSYSGTGLIEQYF. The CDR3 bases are TGTGCCAGCAGTTATTCGGGGACAGGGCTTATCGAGCAGTACTTC.

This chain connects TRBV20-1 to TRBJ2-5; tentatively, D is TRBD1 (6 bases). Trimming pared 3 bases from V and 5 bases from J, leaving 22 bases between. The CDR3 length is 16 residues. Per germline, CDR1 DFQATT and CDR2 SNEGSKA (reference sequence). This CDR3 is CSASVPLNRVKETQYF. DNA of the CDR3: TGCAGTGCTAGTGTTCCGCTAAACAGGGTGAAGGAGACCCAGTACTTC.

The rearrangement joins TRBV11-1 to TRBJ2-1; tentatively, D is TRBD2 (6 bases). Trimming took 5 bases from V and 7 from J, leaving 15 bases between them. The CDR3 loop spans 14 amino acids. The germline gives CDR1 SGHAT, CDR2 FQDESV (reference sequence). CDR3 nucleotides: TGTGCCAGCAGCCCTCGGGAGTTCGAGAATGAGCAGTTCTTC. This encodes CASSPREFENEQFF.

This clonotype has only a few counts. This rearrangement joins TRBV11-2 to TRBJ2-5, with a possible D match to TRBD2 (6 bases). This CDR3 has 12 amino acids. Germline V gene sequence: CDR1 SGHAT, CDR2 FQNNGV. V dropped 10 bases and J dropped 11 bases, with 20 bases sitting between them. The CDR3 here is CATQPGEGEQYF. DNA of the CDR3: TGTGCCACCCAGCCGGGAGAGGGAGAGCAGTACTTC.

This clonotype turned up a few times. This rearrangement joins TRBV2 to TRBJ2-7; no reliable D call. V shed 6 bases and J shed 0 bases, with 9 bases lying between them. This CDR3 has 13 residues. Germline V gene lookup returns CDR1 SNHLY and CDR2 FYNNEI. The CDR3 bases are TGTGCCAGCAGCCATGCGAGCTCCTACGAGCAGTACTTC. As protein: CASSHASSYEQYF.

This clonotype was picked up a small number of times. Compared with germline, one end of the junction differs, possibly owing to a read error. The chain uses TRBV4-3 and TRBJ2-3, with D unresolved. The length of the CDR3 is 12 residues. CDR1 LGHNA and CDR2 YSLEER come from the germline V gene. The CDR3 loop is CASSKDLDTQYF. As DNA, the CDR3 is TGCGCCAGCAGCAAAGACTTAGATACGCAGTATTTT.

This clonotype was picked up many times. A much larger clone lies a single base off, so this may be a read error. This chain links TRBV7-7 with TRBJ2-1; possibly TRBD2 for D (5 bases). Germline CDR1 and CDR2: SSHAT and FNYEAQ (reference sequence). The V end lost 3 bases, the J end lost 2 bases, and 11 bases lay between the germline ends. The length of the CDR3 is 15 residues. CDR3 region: CASSFGRAAYNEQFF. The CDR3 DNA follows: TGTGCCAGCAGCTTCGGACGAGCGGCCTACAATGAGCAGTTCTTC.

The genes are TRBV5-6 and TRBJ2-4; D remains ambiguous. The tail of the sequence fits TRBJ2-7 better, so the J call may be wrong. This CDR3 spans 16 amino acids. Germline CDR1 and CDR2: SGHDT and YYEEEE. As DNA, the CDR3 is TGTGCCAGCAGCGGAAAAAGTCGTCCAGCCCCCTACGAGCAGTACTTC. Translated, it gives CASSGKSRPAPYEQYF.

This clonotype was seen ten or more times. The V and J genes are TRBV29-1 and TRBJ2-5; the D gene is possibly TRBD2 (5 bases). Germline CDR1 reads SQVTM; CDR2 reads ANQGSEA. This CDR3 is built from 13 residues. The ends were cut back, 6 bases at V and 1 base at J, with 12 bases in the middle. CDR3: CSVGVASQETQYF. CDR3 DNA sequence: TGCAGCGTGGGAGTGGCTAGCCAAGAGACCCAGTACTTC. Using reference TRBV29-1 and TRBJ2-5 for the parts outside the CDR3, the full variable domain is SAVISQKPSRDICQRGTSLTIQCQVDSQVTMMFWYRQQPGQSLTLIATANQGSEATYESGFVIDKFPISRPNLTFSTLTVSNMSPEDSSIYLCSVGVASQETQYFGPGTRLLVL.

The CDR3 loop is CASSVVRGGGTDEQFF. The CDR3 DNA reads TGTGCCAGCAGCGTAGTAAGAGGGGGAGGCACGGATGAGCAGTTCTTC. The chain has TRBV9 and TRBJ2-1, with D perhaps matching TRBD1 or TRBD2 (6 bases each). From germline, CDR1 is SGDLS and CDR2 YYNGEE. V dropped 0 bases and J dropped 8 bases, with 18 bases sitting between them. CDR3 length: 16 amino acids.

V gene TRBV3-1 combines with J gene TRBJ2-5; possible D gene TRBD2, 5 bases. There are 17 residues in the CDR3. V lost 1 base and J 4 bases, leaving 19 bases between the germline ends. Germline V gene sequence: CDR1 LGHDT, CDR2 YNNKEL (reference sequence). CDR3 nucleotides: TGTGCCAGCAGCCAAGGCAGATCGGGATCACGGGTAGAGACCCAGTACTTC. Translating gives CASSQGRSGSRVETQYF.

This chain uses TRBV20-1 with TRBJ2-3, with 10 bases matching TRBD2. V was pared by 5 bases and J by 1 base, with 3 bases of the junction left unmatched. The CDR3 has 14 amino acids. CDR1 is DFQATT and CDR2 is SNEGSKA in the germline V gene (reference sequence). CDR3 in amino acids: CSASGTSGTDTQYF. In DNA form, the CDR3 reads TGCAGTGCTTCCGGGACTAGCGGCACAGATACGCAGTATTTT.